One sample yielded the 30 T cell receptor beta chains listed below, sequenced in a study of blood T cell repertoires in COVID-19. TCRdb's copy holds only in-frame clones and misses some; the assay was immunoSEQ multiplex PCR. Altogether approximately 25,000 clones are present, around 89% being singletons, with the ten largest covering about 1.5%. Material for sequencing was peripheral blood. Every receptor here comes from a woman aged 60-70 years with active COVID-19.

The chain employs TRBV18 and TRBJ1-1; D ambiguous. The germline gives CDR1 KGHSH, CDR2 LQKENI. V dropped 1 base and J dropped 6 bases, with 9 bases sitting between them. The length of the CDR3 is 13 residues. The CDR3 spells CASSPLREAEAFF. The CDR3, as DNA: TGTGCCAGCTCACCACTGAGGGAAGCTGAAGCTTTCTTT.

V usage is TRBV28 and J usage is TRBJ2-3; 7 bases align to TRBD2. J was trimmed by 5 bases and V by 6 bases; bases with no gene match: 8. Germline loops: CDR1 MDHEN, CDR2 SYDVKM. The CDR3 consists of 14 residues. The DNA for the CDR3 is TGTGCCAGCAGCCCCCAGCGGGAAGTAGATACGCAGTATTTT. Protein: CASSPQREVDTQYF.

This sequence joins TRBV28 and TRBJ2-7; D may be TRBD1 (5 bases). V was clipped by 2 bases and J by 2 bases, with 13 bases between them. The CDR3 contains 15 residues. CDR1 is MDHEN, CDR2 SYDVKM, per germline. Written as DNA, the CDR3 is TGTGCCAGCAGTTTAACCGCAGGGCCGCCCTACGAGCAGTACTTC. It encodes CASSLTAGPPYEQYF.

The CDR3 region has the DNA TGCGCCAGCAGCTTGCAGGGCTCTAGCGCACAAGAGCAGTACTTC. Amino acid sequence: CASSLQGSSAQEQYF. The chain uses TRBV5-1 and TRBJ2-7; D may be TRBD2 (6 bases). The V end lost 1 base, the J end lost 7 bases, and 18 bases lay between the germline ends. This CDR3 is built from 15 residues. CDR1 SGHRS and CDR2 YFSETQ come from the germline V gene. Full variable domain (remainder filled in from reference TRBV5-1 and TRBJ2-7): KAGVTQTPRYLIKTRGQQVTLSCSPISGHRSVSWYQQTPGQGLQFLFEYFSETQRNKGNFPGRFSGRQFSNSRSEMNVSTLELGDSALYLCASSLQGSSAQEQYFGPGTRLTVT.

This chain joins TRBV25-1 and TRBJ2-2, with D possibly TRBD2 on 5 matching bases. This CDR3 is built from 17 residues. Looked up from germline, CDR1 is MGHDK and CDR2 is SYGVNS. Trimming removed 8 bases at V and 3 bases at J, with 22 bases between. CDR3 in DNA: TGTGCCAGCTCCCAAGGGTCGGGGAATCACTACACCGGGGAGCTGTTTTTT. Its protein product is CASSQGSGNHYTGELFF. Full variable domain (rest looked up from reference TRBV25-1 and TRBJ2-2): EADIYQTPRYLVIGTGKKITLECSQTMGHDKMYWYQQDPGMELHLIHYSYGVNSTEKGDLSSESTVSRIRTEHFPLTLESARPSHTSQYLCASSQGSGNHYTGELFFGEGSRLTVL.

The genes are TRBV18 and TRBJ2-7; TRBD2 matches 10 bases. J was trimmed by 2 bases and V by 3 bases; bases with no gene match: 7. Germline V gene data show CDR1 as KGHSH and CDR2 as LQKENI. The CDR3 spans 16 residues. CDR3 DNA sequence: TGTGCCAGCTCACCCCTAGCGGGAGAAATCACCTACGAGCAGTACTTC. It yields the protein CASSPLAGEITYEQYF.

This rearrangement joins TRBV5-5 to TRBJ2-3; 7 bases line up with TRBD1. This CDR3 region has 15 residues. Germline CDR1 reads SGHKS; CDR2 reads YYEKEE (reference sequence). The J segment lost 3 bases and the V segment lost 5 bases, leaving 9 bases of the junction unmatched. In DNA, the CDR3 is TGTGCCAGCAGTCATACAGGGGCCGGGACAGATACGCAGTATTTT. Protein: CASSHTGAGTDTQYF.

V usage is TRBV29-1 and J usage is TRBJ1-1; D possibly corresponds to TRBD1 (6 bases). The CDR3 is made up of 11 amino acids. Germline V lookup: CDR1 SQVTM, CDR2 ANQGSEA. Trimming stripped 7 bases from V and 5 bases from J, with 11 bases between. For the CDR3, the DNA is TGCAGCGCCTCTAGGGGGACTGAAGCTTTCTTT. This sequence encodes CSASRGTEAFF.

The chain recombines TRBV5-1 with TRBJ2-5; D possibly corresponds to TRBD2 (6 bases). Per germline, CDR1 SGHRS and CDR2 YFSETQ. The V gene lost 0 bases and the J gene lost 6 bases, with 27 bases spanning the gap. This CDR3 spans 19 amino acids. The CDR3, as DNA: TGCGCCAGCAGCTTGGCCGCGGGATTCTATCTCCAGGTTAAAAAGACCCAGTACTTC. Translation gives CASSLAAGFYLQVKKTQYF. Drawing the rest from reference TRBV5-1 and TRBJ2-5, the complete variable domain is KAGVTQTPRYLIKTRGQQVTLSCSPISGHRSVSWYQQTPGQGLQFLFEYFSETQRNKGNFPGRFSGRQFSNSRSEMNVSTLELGDSALYLCASSLAAGFYLQVKKTQYFGPGTRLLVL.

The sample holds a few counts of this clone. The chain links TRBV7-8 to TRBJ2-1, with TRBD2 matching 9 bases. This CDR3 has 19 amino acids. CDR1 SGHVS and CDR2 FQNEAQ come from the germline V gene. The ends lost 0 bases at V and 2 bases at J; junction bases unmatched: 11. The CDR3, as DNA: TGTGCCAGCAGCTTAGCCCGTTCGCCTAGCGGGATCCCCTACAATGAGCAGTTCTTC. Translation gives CASSLARSPSGIPYNEQFF.

With respect to this clone: Different DNA sequences within this sample yield the same CDR3. The J gene is TRBJ2-2, the V gene TRBV6-6, with D possibly called TRBD1 or TRBD2 (6 bases each). The V gene's germline CDR1 is MNHNY and CDR2 SVGAGI (reference sequence). This CDR3 has 13 residues. Deletions cut 5 bases from V and 7 bases from J, with 11 bases between. CDR3 nucleotides: TGTGCCAGCAGTCGGGGGCCTGACGGGGAGCTGTTTTTT. The encoded protein is CASSRGPDGELFF.

V gene TRBV10-3 combines with J gene TRBJ2-5, with 13 bases fitting TRBD2. The CDR3 covers 13 residues. Germline values: CDR1 ENHRY, CDR2 SYGVKD. V was pared by 8 bases and J by 4 bases, with 1 base of the junction left unmatched. CDR3 sequence: CAIRLAGGETQYF. In nucleotides, the CDR3 is TGTGCCATCCGACTAGCGGGAGGAGAGACCCAGTACTTC.

This chain joins TRBV7-3 and TRBJ2-3; the match to TRBD1 covers 7 bases. Unmatched junction bases numbered 7, after V lost 5 bases and J lost 5 bases. The CDR3 spans 14 residues. Germline values: CDR1 SGHTA, CDR2 FQGTGA. The CDR3 coding sequence is TGTGCCAGCAGCCGACAGGGACGAGGAGATACGCAGTATTTT. Residues: CASSRQGRGDTQYF.

V gene TRBV24-1 combines with J gene TRBJ2-5, with 9 bases aligning to TRBD2. Per the germline V gene, CDR1 is KGHDR and CDR2 is SFDVKD. The CDR3 runs to 14 residues. The V segment lost 4 bases and the J segment 4 bases; nucleotides outside the gene matches: 3. The CDR3 sequence is CATSDAGGGETQYF. The CDR3 DNA is TGTGCCACCAGTGACGCGGGAGGGGGAGAGACCCAGTACTTC.

The CDR3 reads CASSPLASSTDTQYF. Here the CDR3 DNA reads TGTGCCAGCAGCCCCCTAGCGTCAAGCACAGATACGCAGTATTTT. The chain couples TRBV6-2 or TRBV6-3 to TRBJ2-3; tentatively, D is TRBD2 (6 bases). The V and J ends lost 6 bases and 0 bases respectively, with 13 bases between them. This CDR3 has 15 amino acids. Germline V gene sequence: CDR1 MNHEY, CDR2 SVGEGT.

This chain connects TRBV5-1 to TRBJ1-5; 9 bases line up with TRBD1. V dropped 3 bases and J dropped 0; count of bases not matched to a gene: 1. CDR3 length equals 15 residues. Germline CDR1 reads SGHRS; CDR2 reads YFSETQ. The CDR3 loop is CASSSGQGSNQPQHF. The CDR3 DNA is TGCGCCAGCAGCTCGGGACAGGGTAGCAATCAGCCCCAGCATTTT.

The chain is built from TRBV7-9 and TRBJ1-2; D might be TRBD1 (6 bases). The CDR3 runs 15 residues. CDR1 is SEHNR and CDR2 is FQNEAQ in the germline V gene (reference sequence). V shed 7 bases and J shed 7 bases, with 22 bases lying between them. Here the CDR3 reads CASTPPVGANGGYTF. The CDR3 nucleotides read TGTGCCAGCACCCCCCCGGTGGGGGCGAATGGTGGCTACACCTTC.

This chain connects TRBV11-2 to TRBJ2-1; 8 bases align to TRBD2. After removal of 3 bases from V and 6 bases from J, the junction contained 4 bases not matched to a gene. The CDR3 is 14 amino acids. Germline assignment: CDR1 SGHAT and CDR2 FQNNGV. CDR3: CASSFVGLGNEQFF. The CDR3 DNA reads as TGTGCCAGCAGCTTCGTGGGACTAGGCAATGAGCAGTTCTTC.

The rearrangement uses TRBV18 and TRBJ2-5, with D perhaps TRBD2 (6 bases). Germline lookup yields CDR1 KGHSH and CDR2 LQKENI. Trimming took off 2 bases at V and 4 bases at J, with 14 bases between the two ends. The CDR3 loop spans 15 amino acids. Written as DNA, the CDR3 is TGTGCCAGCTCACCAATACCAGGAGGGTTAGAGACCCAGTACTTC. It translates to CASSPIPGGLETQYF.

There are a few counts of this clone. The rearrangement joins TRBV11-1 to TRBJ2-1, with D hard to call. This CDR3 contains 16 residues. Germline CDR1 reads SGHAT; CDR2 reads FQDESV (reference sequence). The V end was cut by 1 base, the J end by 1 base, with 11 bases between. This CDR3 reads CASSLVGGASYNEQFF. The CDR3 DNA follows: TGTGCCAGCAGCTTAGTCGGCGGAGCTTCCTACAATGAGCAGTTCTTC.

This chain joins TRBV6-6 and TRBJ2-3; perhaps TRBD2 as D (7 bases). The length of the CDR3 is 16 residues. Trimming removed 6 bases at V and 4 bases at J, with 20 bases between. Germline V gene data show CDR1 as MNHNY and CDR2 as SVGAGI (reference sequence). The CDR3 nucleotides read TGTGCCAGCAGACCTGCCGCAAGGGGGGGATCAGATACGCAGTATTTT. Translating gives CASRPAARGGSDTQYF.

This clone was recorded only once. The CDR3 DNA follows: TGTGCCAGCAGTTACGGCGGGAGTAGGCGCGAGCAGTACTTC. It translates to CASSYGGSRREQYF. The V and J genes are TRBV6-2 or TRBV6-3 and TRBJ2-7; the match to TRBD2 covers 7 bases. J lost 6 bases, V lost 2 bases, and 7 bases had no gene match. The germline V gene encodes CDR1 MNHEY and CDR2 SVGEGT. This CDR3 comprises 14 residues.

The count of this clone is one. The DNA of the CDR3 is TGTGCCAGCAGTCGGGGGACTGAAGCTTTCTTT. Protein product: CASSRGTEAFF. This chain joins TRBV6-5 and TRBJ1-1; weak D call: TRBD1 (5 bases). This CDR3 has 11 residues. V gave up 5 bases and J gave up 5 bases, with 6 bases separating them. The V gene's germline CDR1 is MNHEY and CDR2 SVGAGI.

The chain carries TRBV19 and TRBJ2-7; TRBD1 matches at 8 bases. V gave up 5 bases and J gave up 7 bases; unmatched junction bases: 4. The germline V gene encodes CDR1 LNHDA and CDR2 SQIVND (reference sequence). The CDR3 spans 12 residues. The CDR3, as DNA: TGTGCCAGTAGTGACAGGGGTGGAGAGCAGTACTTC. Encoded protein: CASSDRGGEQYF.

V and J are TRBV10-3 and TRBJ1-2; the D is unclear. Trimming took 7 bases from V and 3 from J, leaving 12 bases between them. This CDR3 spans 13 amino acids. Germline V gene data show CDR1 as ENHRY and CDR2 as SYGVKD. The CDR3 nucleotides read TGTGCCATCATCGCCGAGGGAGACTATGGCTACACCTTC. This encodes CAIIAEGDYGYTF.

V is TRBV28 and J is TRBJ1-4; tentative D call: TRBD1 (5 bases). The CDR3 is made up of 14 amino acids. The germline V gene encodes CDR1 MDHEN and CDR2 SYDVKM. Trimming took 5 bases from V and 2 from J, leaving 9 bases between them. This CDR3 is CASSGGVTNEKLFF. DNA of the CDR3: TGTGCCAGCAGTGGGGGGGTTACTAATGAAAAACTGTTTTTT.

This chain joins TRBV15 and TRBJ1-4; TRBD1 aligns across 8 bases. The ends lost 0 bases at V and 7 bases at J; junction bases unmatched: 7. Looked up from germline, CDR1 is LNHNV and CDR2 is YYDKDF (reference sequence). This CDR3 has 16 residues. CDR3 nucleotides: TGTGCCACCAGCAGAGATCTGGACAGGGCCAGTGAAAAACTGTTTTTT. As protein: CATSRDLDRASEKLFF. Together with reference TRBV15 and TRBJ1-4, the CDR3 gives the full variable domain: DAMVIQNPRYQVTQFGKPVTLSCSQTLNHNVMYWYQQKSSQAPKLLFHYYDKDFNNEADTPDNFQSRRPNTSFCFLDIRSPGLGDTAMYLCATSRDLDRASEKLFFGSGTQLSVL.

This rearrangement joins TRBV6-5 to TRBJ2-5, with 13 bases lining up with TRBD2. Trimming cost V 9 bases and J 4 bases; bases outside gene matches: 5. Germline-derived CDR1 and CDR2 are MNHEY and SVGAGI. The CDR3 consists of 14 residues. The DNA of the CDR3 is TGTGCCAGTTGGACTAGCGGGAGAACAGAGACCCAGTACTTC. Its translation is CASWTSGRTETQYF.

The rearrangement links TRBV4-1 to TRBJ1-4; 9 nucleotides line up with TRBD1. CDR1 is MGHRA and CDR2 is YSYEKL in the germline V gene. The length of the CDR3 is 16 residues. With 3 bases clipped from V and 7 bases from J, the junction kept 9 bases outside the gene matches. The CDR3 DNA follows: TGCGCCAGCAGCCAGGGATGGACAGGGGATCGTGAAAAACTGTTTTTT. It encodes CASSQGWTGDREKLFF.

The rearrangement joins TRBV7-9 to TRBJ1-1; D is undetermined. Trimming stripped 5 bases from V and 6 bases from J, with 13 bases between. Germline values: CDR1 SEHNR, CDR2 FQNEAQ (reference sequence). The CDR3 spans 13 residues. The CDR3, as DNA: TGTGCCAGCAGCAGGTCCAGGCAAGCTGAAGCTTTCTTT. This translates into CASSRSRQAEAFF.